These 10 T cell receptor beta chains share one sample of origin, sequenced in a study of blood T cell repertoires in COVID-19. Repertoires were generated with immunoSEQ multiplex PCR, while TCRdb's copy carries only in-frame clones and drops some. Of roughly 200,000 clones in the sample, around 95% were seen once. Material for sequencing was peripheral blood. The origin of the receptors is a man aged 30 to 45 with COVID-19, enrolled during active disease.

The rearrangement joins TRBV28 to TRBJ2-2; D perhaps matches TRBD1 (5 bases). The CDR3 runs 14 residues. The V end was cut by 8 bases, the J end by 1 base, with 11 bases between. Germline assignment: CDR1 MDHEN and CDR2 SYDVKM. The CDR3 coding sequence is TGTGCCAGCTTCCGTACAGGGAACACCGGGGAGCTGTTTTTT. Translated, it gives CASFRTGNTGELFF. The full variable domain, with the rest looked up from reference TRBV28 and TRBJ2-2, is DVKVTQSSRYLVKRTGEKVFLECVQDMDHENMFWYRQDPGLGLRLIYFSYDVKMKEKGDIPEGYSVSREKKERFSLILESASTNQTSMYLCASFRTGNTGELFFGEGSRLTVL.

The chain employs TRBV19 and TRBJ1-4; tentative D call: TRBD1 (5 bases). The germline V gene encodes CDR1 LNHDA and CDR2 SQIVND (reference sequence). Trimming took 4 bases from V and 4 from J, leaving 13 bases between them. The CDR3 has 15 residues. Written as DNA, the CDR3 is TGTGCCAGTAGTAGCCCAGGGAGGGGTAATGAAAAACTGTTTTTT. Translated: CASSSPGRGNEKLFF.

The rearrangement links TRBV7-2 to TRBJ2-5; 9 bases are a match to TRBD1. The CDR3 is 15 residues long. Losses at the gene ends were 6 bases for V and 0 bases for J; bases not matched to a gene: 5. From germline, CDR1 is SGHTA and CDR2 FQGNSA. CDR3 DNA sequence: TGTGCCAGCAGTCGACAGGGGGATAACCAAGAGACCCAGTACTTC. This translates into CASSRQGDNQETQYF. Complete variable domain (other parts from reference TRBV7-2 and TRBJ2-5): GAGVSQSPSNKVTEKGKDVELRCDPISGHTALYWYRQSLGQGLEFLIYFQGNSAPDKSGLPSDRFSAERTGGSVSTLTIQRTQQEDSAVYLCASSRQGDNQETQYFGPGTRLLVL.

The V call is TRBV2, the J call TRBJ1-1; D unresolved. Germline CDR1 reads SNHLY; CDR2 reads FYNNEI. The CDR3 consists of 12 residues. The V gene lost 6 bases and the J gene lost 4 bases, with 9 bases spanning the gap. The DNA for the CDR3 is TGTGCCAGCAGCCGGGAGGGCACTGAAGCTTTCTTT. Its translation: CASSREGTEAFF. Full variable domain (outside the CDR3, taken from reference TRBV2 and TRBJ1-1): EPEVTQTPSHQVTQMGQEVILRCVPISNHLYFYWYRQILGQKVEFLVSFYNNEISEKSEIFDDQFSVERPDGSNFTLKIRSTKLEDSAMYFCASSREGTEAFFGQGTRLTVV.

The V call is TRBV19, the J call TRBJ2-2; 9 nucleotides line up with TRBD1. This CDR3 comprises 15 residues. Germline V gene sequence: CDR1 LNHDA, CDR2 SQIVND (reference sequence). J was trimmed by 5 bases and V by 11 bases; bases with no gene match: 12. The CDR3 region has the DNA TGTGCCTGCAATCTCCGGGACAGGGAGACCGGGGAGCTGTTTTTT. Amino acids: CACNLRDRETGELFF.

This rearrangement joins TRBV7-9 to TRBJ2-7; 8 bases fit TRBD2. Germline V gene data show CDR1 as SEHNR and CDR2 as FQNEAQ (reference sequence). Germline trimming cut 1 base from V and 6 bases from J; bases unmatched to any gene: 8. The CDR3 runs 15 residues. In DNA form, the CDR3 reads TGTGCCAGCAGCTTAGAGGGCGGGGGGTTCATCGAGCAGTACTTC. Translation gives CASSLEGGGFIEQYF.

This clone was observed a handful of times. The V and J genes are TRBV18 and TRBJ2-3; TRBD2 matches at 7 bases. Germline loops: CDR1 KGHSH, CDR2 LQKENI. The CDR3 is made up of 15 amino acids. V was pared by 6 bases and J by 0 bases, with 6 bases of the junction left unmatched. CDR3 region: CASSPTSASTDTQYF. The CDR3 DNA reads TGTGCCAGCTCTCCCACTAGCGCTAGCACAGATACGCAGTATTTT.

This clone was seen once. V is TRBV18 and J is TRBJ2-3; 9 bases line up with TRBD1. V lost 3 bases to trimming and J lost 2 bases; unmatched junction nucleotides: 6. CDR1 is KGHSH, CDR2 LQKENI, per germline. This CDR3 has 16 residues. Written as DNA, the CDR3 is TGTGCCAGCTCACCTCAGGGACAGGGAAACACAGATACGCAGTATTTT. It translates to CASSPQGQGNTDTQYF.

The chain has TRBV6-5 and TRBJ2-3, with 10 bases aligning to TRBD2. Germline V gene lookup returns CDR1 MNHEY and CDR2 SVGAGI. V trimming: 2 bases; J trimming: 4 bases; junction bases outside the gene matches: 3. CDR3 length: 15 amino acids. CDR3 region: CASSYLAGEPDTQYF. CDR3 bases: TGTGCCAGCAGTTACCTAGCGGGGGAGCCAGATACGCAGTATTTT.

This clone showed up just once. This chain links TRBV5-1 with TRBJ1-5, with a weak D call TRBD1 (5 bases). V dropped 1 base and J dropped 5 bases, with 10 bases sitting between them. Germline CDR1 reads SGHRS; CDR2 reads YFSETQ. The CDR3 covers 14 residues. The DNA for the CDR3 is TGCGCCAGCAGCTTGAGGGCGGGGGATCAGCCCCAGCATTTT. The encoded protein is CASSLRAGDQPQHF.